This TCR beta chain was obtained from a study of blood T cell repertoires in COVID-19. Overall study context: Researchers got acute and convalescent COVID-19 samples from the United States, Italy and Spain. Sources were T cells, B-cell-depleted T cells, or PBMCs; the material itself was cDNA or gDNA.

Per germline, CDR1 SEHNR and CDR2 FQNEAQ (reference sequence). Trimming cost V 3 bases and J 6 bases, with 12 bases left between them. The CDR3 contains 14 residues. Per the original data handling: Quantification of nucleated cells was approximated via reference gene primer amplification. Clones were sequenced by immunoSEQ multiplex PCR, and TCRdb holds only the in-frame ones, with some missing. The DNA was the basis for D and trimming; V, J and clone size are from that table. The sample includes roughly 92,000 clones, approximately 87% of them seen just once. Sequenced: peripheral blood. This clonotype was sampled from a human donor with acute or convalescent COVID-19. The donor label of this sample is uncertain. The chain has TRBV7-9 and TRBJ2-4; D not resolved. The CDR3: CASSFRSGGNIQYF. The CDR3 region has the DNA TGTGCCAGCAGCTTCCGGTCCGGTGGAAACATTCAGTACTTC.